Listed here are 27 T cell receptor beta chains from one sample, sequenced in a study of T cell responses to AZD1222 COVID-19 vaccine. Assay: immunoSEQ multiplex PCR; the TCRdb copy retains only in-frame clones and omits some. Of roughly 150,000 clones listed, about 90% are singletons. The input for sequencing was peripheral blood, taken 28 days after the second AZD1222 dose. Receptors originate from an adult who received the AZD1222 COVID-19 vaccine.

V and J are TRBV5-4 and TRBJ2-1, with 8 bases identical to TRBD1. With 9 bases clipped from V and 9 bases from J, the junction kept 8 bases outside the gene matches. The germline V gene has CDR1 SGHNT and CDR2 YYREEE (reference sequence). CDR3 length equals 12 residues. The CDR3 bases are TGTGCCACGGACAGGGAAAATGGTGAGCAGTTCTTC. This codes for CATDRENGEQFF.

DNA of the CDR3: TGCAGTGCTAGAGATGGGGAGACCCAGTACTTC. It is translated as CSARDGETQYF. The V and J genes are TRBV20-1 and TRBJ2-5; no clear D gene. CDR3 length: 11 amino acids. CDR1 DFQATT and CDR2 SNEGSKA come from the germline V gene (reference sequence). V was cut by 0 bases and J by 5 bases, with 4 bases left in between.

The chain links TRBV5-1 to TRBJ1-4, with D possibly TRBD1 on 5 matching bases. The CDR3 consists of 14 residues. V was cut by 1 base and J by 8 bases, with 12 bases left in between. CDR1 and CDR2 (germline): SGHRS, YFSETQ. The CDR3, as DNA: TGCGCCAGCAGCTTGAACGGGGGTCAAGAAAAACTGTTTTTT. Encoded protein: CASSLNGGQEKLFF.

This rearrangement joins TRBV19 to TRBJ1-2, with a possible D match to TRBD1 (6 bases). This CDR3 has 13 amino acids. V dropped 3 bases and J dropped 7 bases, with 12 bases sitting between them. CDR1 LNHDA and CDR2 SQIVND come from the germline V gene (reference sequence). Written as DNA, the CDR3 is TGTGCCAGTAGTATCCCCGGGGGCGGTGGCTACACCTTC. This encodes CASSIPGGGGYTF. The variable domain in full, completed from reference TRBV19 and TRBJ1-2, reads DGGITQSPKYLFRKEGQNVTLSCEQNLNHDAMYWYRQDPGQGLRLIYYSQIVNDFQKGDIAEGYSVSREKKESFPLTVTSAQKNPTAFYLCASSIPGGGGYTFGSGTRLTVV.

This chain uses TRBV7-8 with TRBJ2-7, with 12 bases identical to TRBD2. Germline lookup yields CDR1 SGHVS and CDR2 FQNEAQ. With V trimmed by 4 bases and J by 2 bases, 6 bases remained unmatched. This CDR3 spans 16 amino acids. The CDR3 bases are TGTGCCAGCAGCTCCCAGACTAGCGGGAGTACCTACGAGCAGTACTTC. It specifies CASSSQTSGSTYEQYF. Full variable domain (outside the CDR3, taken from reference TRBV7-8 and TRBJ2-7): GAGVSQSPRYKVAKRGQDVALRCDPISGHVSLFWYQQALGQGPEFLTYFQNEAQLDKSGLPSDRFFAERPEGSVSTLKIQRTQQEDSAVYLCASSSQTSGSTYEQYFGPGTRLTVT.

The V call is TRBV6-6, the J call TRBJ2-2; TRBD1 is a possible D gene (7 bases). Trimming stripped 2 bases from V and 4 bases from J, with 11 bases between. The CDR3 spans 15 residues. Germline CDR1 reads MNHNY; CDR2 reads SVGAGI (reference sequence). CDR3 in amino acids: CASSYGQGGTGELFF. The CDR3 DNA sequence: TGTGCCAGCAGTTACGGGCAGGGGGGCACCGGGGAGCTGTTTTTT.

V and J are TRBV6-2 or TRBV6-3 and TRBJ1-6; D is possibly TRBD1 (5 bases). CDR3 size: 17 residues. In germline, CDR1 is MNHEY, CDR2 SVGEGT. The ends were cut back, 2 bases at V and 7 bases at J, with 18 bases in the middle. The CDR3 loop reads CASSYPSRGSRNSPLHF. CDR3 nucleotide sequence: TGTGCCAGCAGTTACCCTTCCCGGGGCAGTCGGAATTCACCCCTCCACTTT.

In this sample, this clone turned up once. The V gene is TRBV12-3 or TRBV12-4, the J gene TRBJ1-5; D remains unclear. V dropped 4 bases and J dropped 6 bases, with 7 bases sitting between them. CDR3 length equals 12 residues. CDR3 protein: CASSSVVQPQHF. CDR3 bases: TGTGCCAGCAGTTCAGTCGTTCAGCCCCAGCATTTT.

This clone was seen once. The chain is built from TRBV2 and TRBJ1-6; unclear D gene. Between the trimmed V and J ends, which lost 2 bases and 3 bases, there was a span of 8 bases. The CDR3 consists of 15 residues. Germline CDR1 is SNHLY and CDR2 is FYNNEI. CDR3 DNA sequence: TGTGCCAGCAGTGAACGGCACAACTATAATTCACCCCTCCACTTT. Encoded protein: CASSERHNYNSPLHF.

The chain is built from TRBV6-4 and TRBJ1-4; TRBD1 might be the D (6 bases). The CDR3 totals 15 residues. Trimming removed 3 bases at V and 3 bases at J, with 11 bases between. Germline CDR1 is MRHNA and CDR2 is SNTAGT. CDR3 DNA sequence: TGTGCCAGCAGTGAAACAGGGTCGGCTAATGAAAAACTGTTTTTT. Translated, it gives CASSETGSANEKLFF.

The V call is TRBV6-6, the J call TRBJ1-1, with D perhaps matching TRBD1 (5 bases). The CDR3 has 14 amino acids. Germline assignment: CDR1 MNHNY and CDR2 SVGAGI (reference sequence). V gave up 6 bases and J gave up 1 base, with 12 bases separating them. The DNA for the CDR3 is TGTGCCAGCAGGATGGGGCAGGCGAACACTGAAGCTTTCTTT. Translation: CASRMGQANTEAFF.

The chain combines TRBV2 with TRBJ2-1; 9 bases agree with TRBD2. Germline V lookup: CDR1 SNHLY, CDR2 FYNNEI. The CDR3 length is 15 residues. V dropped 7 bases and J dropped 7; count of bases not matched to a gene: 11. Here the CDR3 reads CASTEGLAGRNEQFF. The CDR3, as DNA: TGTGCCAGCACCGAGGGGCTAGCGGGAAGAAATGAGCAGTTCTTC.

This chain links TRBV9 with TRBJ1-3, with TRBD1 matching over 8 bases. Trimming cost V 3 bases and J 0 bases; bases outside gene matches: 5. CDR3 length: 16 residues. The germline V gene encodes CDR1 SGDLS and CDR2 YYNGEE. The CDR3 DNA reads as TGTGCCAGCAGCGCACCGGGACAGGACTCTGGAAACACCATATATTTT. As protein: CASSAPGQDSGNTIYF. The variable domain in full, with the rest retrieved from reference TRBV9 and TRBJ1-3, is DSGVTQTPKHLITATGQRVTLRCSPRSGDLSVYWYQQSLDQGLQFLIQYYNGEERAKGNILERFSAQQFPDLHSELNLSSLELGDSALYFCASSAPGQDSGNTIYFGEGSWLTVV.

V and J are TRBV7-9 and TRBJ1-1, with D perhaps matching TRBD1 (6 bases). V lost 6 bases, J lost 1 base, and 15 bases lay in between. From germline, CDR1 is SEHNR and CDR2 FQNEAQ (reference sequence). CDR3 length equals 15 residues. The CDR3 coding sequence is TGTGCCAGCAGAATATCACAGGGCTCGAACACTGAAGCTTTCTTT. Translating it yields CASRISQGSNTEAFF.

V is TRBV7-6 and J is TRBJ2-3; TRBD2 aligns across 10 bases. The CDR3 runs 17 residues. From germline, CDR1 is SGHVS and CDR2 FNYEAQ. The ends lost 1 base at V and 4 bases at J; junction bases unmatched: 8. CDR3 nucleotides: TGTGCCAGCAGCTTAGGAGCGGGGGGGCCACGTTCAGATACGCAGTATTTT. It codes for CASSLGAGGPRSDTQYF.

The rearrangement links TRBV9 to TRBJ1-5, with D maybe TRBD1 (6 bases). Germline V gene data show CDR1 as SGDLS and CDR2 as YYNGEE. CDR3 length: 15 residues. Trimming removed 0 bases from V and 6 bases from J, with 13 bases in between. This CDR3 reads CASSVDGQGSQPQHF. In nucleotides, the CDR3 is TGTGCCAGCAGCGTAGACGGGCAGGGGAGTCAGCCCCAGCATTTT.

Remarks on this clone: This specimen includes other DNA sequences encoding the same CDR3. J is TRBJ2-2 and V is TRBV6-2 or TRBV6-3; possibly TRBD2 for D (7 bases). The germline V gene has CDR1 MNHEY and CDR2 SVGEGT. The V end was cut by 6 bases, the J end by 0 bases, with 17 bases between. The length of the CDR3 is 17 residues. CDR3 in amino acids: CASSPQGGGANTGELFF. The CDR3 region has the DNA TGTGCCAGCAGCCCTCAGGGAGGGGGAGCGAACACCGGGGAGCTGTTTTTT.

This clone was counted only a few times. V and J are TRBV6-5 and TRBJ2-7; a possible D gene is TRBD1 (5 bases). The CDR3 consists of 15 residues. The germline V and J ends were trimmed by 0 bases and 4 bases, with 13 bases remaining between them. Germline CDR1 reads MNHEY; CDR2 reads SVGAGI. CDR3 DNA sequence: TGTGCCAGCAGTTACTCATTGGCAGGGTGGTACGAGCAGTACTTC. It codes for CASSYSLAGWYEQYF.

The chain is built from TRBV7-9 and TRBJ1-2; D might be TRBD1 (6 bases). Per the germline V gene, CDR1 is SEHNR and CDR2 is FQNEAQ (reference sequence). The CDR3 sequence is 14 residues long. V gave up 5 bases and J gave up 4 bases, with 14 bases separating them. The CDR3: CASSLPGQSYGYTF. DNA for the CDR3: TGTGCCAGCAGCCTGCCCGGACAGAGCTATGGCTACACCTTC.

The chain uses TRBV5-6 and TRBJ1-1; 7 positions match TRBD1. Losses at the gene ends were 5 bases for V and 2 bases for J; bases not matched to a gene: 9. Germline V CDR1 and CDR2: SGHDT, YYEEEE. The CDR3 runs 15 residues. For the CDR3, the DNA is TGTGCCAGCAGAAGACGGGACAGACCTAACACTGAAGCTTTCTTT. Translated: CASRRRDRPNTEAFF.

The chain employs TRBV11-2 and TRBJ1-2; D unresolved. The CDR3 has 14 residues. Per the germline V gene, CDR1 is SGHAT and CDR2 is FQNNGV. V was cut by 5 bases and J by 5 bases, with 15 bases left in between. The CDR3 here is CASSQGTEQYGYTF. CDR3 DNA: TGTGCCAGCAGCCAAGGAACAGAACAATATGGCTACACCTTC.

The chain is built from TRBV12-3 or TRBV12-4 and TRBJ2-5; D is undetermined. The germline V and J ends were trimmed by 2 bases and 5 bases, with 6 bases remaining between them. The CDR3 extends over 12 amino acids. CDR3 sequence (DNA): TGTGCCAGCAGTTTACTGGAGGAGACCCAGTACTTC. Translated, it gives CASSLLEETQYF.

V gene TRBV6-5 combines with J gene TRBJ1-6; possible D gene TRBD1, 5 bases. The germline V gene has CDR1 MNHEY and CDR2 SVGAGI. The ends were cut back, 0 bases at V and 13 bases at J, with 13 bases in the middle. CDR3 length equals 14 residues. The CDR3 spells CASSYSKAEGPLHF. The CDR3 DNA follows: TGTGCCAGCAGTTACTCGAAAGCTGAGGGGCCCCTCCACTTT.

The rearrangement links TRBV10-3 to TRBJ2-3, with 10 bases fitting TRBD2. The germline CDR1 and CDR2 sequences are ENHRY and SYGVKD. The CDR3 has 14 residues. The ends lost 5 bases at V and 3 bases at J; junction bases unmatched: 2. This chain's CDR3 is CAISSGGGTDTQYF. The CDR3 DNA reads as TGTGCCATCAGTAGCGGGGGGGGGACAGATACGCAGTATTTT.

V usage is TRBV7-9 and J usage is TRBJ1-1, with D maybe TRBD1 (6 bases). The V gene lost 5 bases and the J gene lost 1 base, with 14 bases spanning the gap. Germline V gene lookup returns CDR1 SEHNR and CDR2 FQNEAQ (reference sequence). The CDR3 contains 15 residues. For the CDR3, the DNA is TGTGCCAGCAGCCCCCCCTCGGACAGGAACACTGAAGCTTTCTTT. Translating gives CASSPPSDRNTEAFF.

J is TRBJ2-3 and V is TRBV7-9; 8 bases match TRBD2. CDR3 length: 15 amino acids. V lost 5 bases and J lost 0; bases outside the gene matches: 4. Germline V gene sequence: CDR1 SEHNR, CDR2 FQNEAQ (reference sequence). The CDR3 DNA reads as TGTGCCAGCAGCCCCAGCGGGAGTAGCACAGATACGCAGTATTTT. As protein: CASSPSGSSTDTQYF.

The chain uses TRBV28 and TRBJ2-3; possible D gene TRBD2, 5 bases. Germline-derived CDR1 and CDR2 are MDHEN and SYDVKM. This CDR3 region has 15 residues. Trimming stripped 6 bases from V and 2 bases from J, with 15 bases between. This CDR3 reads CASSLRAGYTDTQYF. In DNA, the CDR3 is TGTGCCAGCAGCCTCCGGGCGGGTTACACAGATACGCAGTATTTT.